This passage covers 32 T cell receptor beta chains from one sample sequenced in a study of blood T cell repertoires in COVID-19. TCRdb's table, derived via immunoSEQ multiplex PCR, lists solely in-frame clones and lacks some. The sample lists approximately 480,000 clones, approximately 89% occurring once. The specimen sequenced was peripheral blood. The receptors originated from a man aged 18 to 29 with COVID-19, enrolled during active disease.

V and J are TRBV27 and TRBJ1-1, with D tentatively TRBD1 (6 bases). The CDR3 spans 15 residues. Trimming removed 4 bases from V and 0 bases from J, with 12 bases in between. Germline CDR1 MNHEY, CDR2 SMNVEV (reference sequence). The CDR3 DNA reads as TGTGCCAGCAGTTACCGACAGGAGATGAACACTGAAGCTTTCTTT. This translates into CASSYRQEMNTEAFF.

The rearrangement uses TRBV19 and TRBJ1-4, with TRBD1 identical over 7 bases. V lost 4 bases and J lost 3; bases outside the gene matches: 5. The CDR3 consists of 15 residues. Germline V lookup: CDR1 LNHDA, CDR2 SQIVND (reference sequence). The CDR3 bases are TGTGCCAGTAGTACAGCAGGGGGATCTAATGAAAAACTGTTTTTT. Translation: CASSTAGGSNEKLFF.

This chain connects TRBV5-1 to TRBJ2-7; 9 nucleotides line up with TRBD1. Trimming removed 3 bases from V and 6 bases from J; junction bases left unmatched: 13. Germline V gene data show CDR1 as SGHRS and CDR2 as YFSETQ. This CDR3 spans 16 amino acids. The CDR3 spells CASSWKPGQGEGEQYF. CDR3 bases: TGCGCCAGCAGCTGGAAACCGGGACAGGGTGAGGGCGAGCAGTACTTC. Supplemented by reference TRBV5-1 and TRBJ2-7, the full variable domain reads KAGVTQTPRYLIKTRGQQVTLSCSPISGHRSVSWYQQTPGQGLQFLFEYFSETQRNKGNFPGRFSGRQFSNSRSEMNVSTLELGDSALYLCASSWKPGQGEGEQYFGPGTRLTVT.

V is TRBV6-5 and J is TRBJ2-7; D gene uncertain. V was cut by 0 bases and J by 5 bases, with 11 bases left in between. The CDR3 has 14 amino acids. Germline CDR1 and CDR2: MNHEY and SVGAGI. CDR3 coding DNA: TGTGCCAGCAGTTACTCGAGTCTGAATCACGAGCAGTACTTC. Translation: CASSYSSLNHEQYF.

Details on this clone: Other nucleotide sequences from this sample produce the same CDR3. The gene calls are TRBV5-1 and TRBJ1-2; 11 nucleotides agree with TRBD1. V shed 4 bases, J shed 2 bases, and the junction held 4 bases outside the gene matches. The germline V gene has CDR1 SGHRS and CDR2 YFSETQ. This CDR3 comprises 15 residues. The CDR3 sequence: CASSLGQGANYGYTF. CDR3 sequence (DNA): TGCGCCAGCAGCCTTGGACAGGGGGCGAACTATGGCTACACCTTC.

V and J are TRBV7-2 and TRBJ1-2; D is possibly TRBD1 (6 bases). The CDR3 is 14 residues long. With 2 bases removed from V and 2 bases from J, the gap between germline ends came to 9 bases. Germline lookup yields CDR1 SGHTA and CDR2 FQGNSA. CDR3 coding DNA: TGTGCCAGCAGCTTACGGGACATGAACTATGGCTACACCTTC. Encoded protein: CASSLRDMNYGYTF.

The chain carries TRBV30 and TRBJ2-2; tentatively, D is TRBD2 (6 bases). CDR1 and CDR2 from the germline V gene are GTSNPN and SVGIG (reference sequence). V gave up 1 base and J gave up 0 bases, with 9 bases separating them. The CDR3 extends over 15 amino acids. In DNA, the CDR3 is TGTGCCTGGAGTGCGCGGGGATCGAACACCGGGGAGCTGTTTTTT. It is translated as CAWSARGSNTGELFF.

This rearrangement joins TRBV6-1 to TRBJ2-1; 7 positions agree with TRBD2. The CDR3 contains 13 residues. The ends lost 0 bases at V and 9 bases at J; junction bases unmatched: 2. CDR1 and CDR2 from the germline V gene are MNHNS and SASEGT. CDR3: CASSEAWEGEQFF. The CDR3 bases are TGTGCCAGCAGTGAAGCCTGGGAGGGTGAGCAGTTCTTC.

This chain uses TRBV4-1 with TRBJ1-2, with 11 bases matching TRBD1. The germline V gene encodes CDR1 MGHRA and CDR2 YSYEKL. This CDR3 is built from 19 residues. V gave up 4 bases and J gave up 6 bases; unmatched junction bases: 19. The CDR3 nucleotides are TGCGCCAGCAGCCCCCCGGACAGGGGGCGCGGTAAGGGTGTAAATGGCTACACCTTC. Translated, it gives CASSPPDRGRGKGVNGYTF.

The chain carries TRBV11-2 and TRBJ1-2; 9 bases are a match to TRBD1. Trimming took 6 bases from V and 7 from J; bases not matched to a gene: 15. The CDR3 sequence is 16 residues long. Germline V CDR1 and CDR2: SGHAT, FQNNGV. The CDR3 nucleotides read TGTGCCAGCAGTCTAACTGGGGTACAGGGGGCGGGTGGCTACACCTTC. Amino acid sequence: CASSLTGVQGAGGYTF.

The chain combines TRBV7-2 with TRBJ2-5, with 7 bases that match TRBD2. Losses at the gene ends were 3 bases for V and 1 base for J; bases not matched to a gene: 2. Germline-derived CDR1 and CDR2 are SGHTA and FQGNSA. This CDR3 is 14 amino acids long. In nucleotides, the CDR3 is TGTGCCAGCAGCTTTGGGGGGGGCCAAGAGACCCAGTACTTC. This encodes CASSFGGGQETQYF.

The gene calls are TRBV5-4 and TRBJ2-1; 7 nucleotides agree with TRBD2. With V trimmed by 4 bases and J by 5 bases, 9 bases remained unmatched. Looked up from germline, CDR1 is SGHNT and CDR2 is YYREEE (reference sequence). CDR3 length: 15 residues. The CDR3 reads CASSPVGTIHNEQFF. CDR3 sequence (DNA): TGTGCCAGCAGCCCGGTCGGGACTATTCACAATGAGCAGTTCTTC. Drawing the rest from reference TRBV5-4 and TRBJ2-1, the complete variable domain is ETGVTQSPTHLIKTRGQQVTLRCSSQSGHNTVSWYQQALGQGPQFIFQYYREEENGRGNFPPRFSGLQFPNYSSELNVNALELDDSALYLCASSPVGTIHNEQFFGPGTRLTVL.

The chain joins TRBV15 to TRBJ1-1, with TRBD1 identical over 8 bases. V gave up 3 bases and J gave up 4 bases; unmatched junction bases: 4. CDR1 LNHNV and CDR2 YYDKDF come from the germline V gene (reference sequence). CDR3 size: 14 residues. CDR3 sequence (DNA): TGTGCCACCAGCAGGGACAGGGTTACCACTGAAGCTTTCTTT. It specifies CATSRDRVTTEAFF.

This chain uses TRBV6-6 with TRBJ1-1, with a tentative D call TRBD1 (6 bases). The CDR3 loop spans 16 amino acids. Trimming stripped 6 bases from V and 3 bases from J, with 20 bases between. Germline CDR1 MNHNY, CDR2 SVGAGI (reference sequence). The CDR3 loop reads CASRHHRTGLDTEAFF. For the CDR3, the DNA is TGTGCCAGCAGACACCATAGAACAGGGTTGGACACTGAAGCTTTCTTT.

This clone has a single count. The chain joins TRBV28 to TRBJ2-7; TRBD1 matches 8 bases. The J segment lost 0 bases and the V segment lost 5 bases, leaving 9 bases of the junction unmatched. Germline V gene sequence: CDR1 MDHEN, CDR2 SYDVKM. This CDR3 has 16 amino acids. The CDR3 here is CASSPRDRTFSYEQYF. The CDR3 DNA follows: TGTGCCAGCAGTCCGAGGGACAGGACATTCTCCTACGAGCAGTACTTC. Full variable domain (rest looked up from reference TRBV28 and TRBJ2-7): DVKVTQSSRYLVKRTGEKVFLECVQDMDHENMFWYRQDPGLGLRLIYFSYDVKMKEKGDIPEGYSVSREKKERFSLILESASTNQTSMYLCASSPRDRTFSYEQYFGPGTRLTVT.

The chain uses TRBV2 and TRBJ1-2; D unclear. Between the trimmed V and J ends, which lost 3 bases and 5 bases, there was a span of 13 bases. This CDR3 comprises 14 residues. CDR1 SNHLY and CDR2 FYNNEI come from the germline V gene. CDR3 sequence (DNA): TGTGCCAGCAGTGAGATGGGAAGGACTTATGGCTACACCTTC. It yields the protein CASSEMGRTYGYTF.

CDR3 sequence: CASTRSFNGNEQFF. The CDR3 DNA is TGTGCCAGCACTAGGAGCTTCAATGGCAATGAGCAGTTCTTC. The chain carries TRBV2 and TRBJ2-1; D call uncertain. The CDR3 is 14 amino acids. CDR1 and CDR2 (germline): SNHLY, FYNNEI. The ends were cut back, 7 bases at V and 6 bases at J, with 16 bases in the middle. The full variable domain, with the rest looked up from reference TRBV2 and TRBJ2-1, is EPEVTQTPSHQVTQMGQEVILRCVPISNHLYFYWYRQILGQKVEFLVSFYNNEISEKSEIFDDQFSVERPDGSNFTLKIRSTKLEDSAMYFCASTRSFNGNEQFFGPGTRLTVL.

This sequence joins TRBV3-1 (or the pseudogene TRBV3-2) and TRBJ2-3; D unclear. The germline V gene has CDR1 LGHDT and CDR2 YNNKEL (reference sequence). CDR3 length equals 12 residues. Trimming took 1 base from V and 12 from J, leaving 11 bases between them. The CDR3 nucleotides are TGTGCCAGCAGCCAAGCCTACCTATTACAGTATTTT. As protein: CASSQAYLLQYF.

The rearrangement uses TRBV6-5 and TRBJ2-2; TRBD2 is a possible D gene (6 bases). Trimming pared 7 bases from V and 5 bases from J, leaving 14 bases between. The CDR3 totals 14 residues. The germline gives CDR1 MNHEY, CDR2 SVGAGI. The CDR3 loop reads CASISLGGTGELFF. DNA for the CDR3: TGTGCCAGCATATCATTGGGGGGAACCGGGGAGCTGTTTTTT.

This clone was observed a single time. The rearrangement uses TRBV11-2 and TRBJ1-5; maybe TRBD1 (5 bases). CDR1 and CDR2 from the germline V gene are SGHAT and FQNNGV. The CDR3 consists of 13 residues. V was shortened by 5 bases and J by 5 bases, with 10 bases between the two germline ends. CDR3 loop: CASSQDTYQPQHF. Here the CDR3 DNA reads TGTGCCAGCAGCCAGGACACTTATCAGCCCCAGCATTTT.

This clone appeared a single time. The gene calls are TRBV6-5 and TRBJ2-2; D may be TRBD1 (8 bases). The germline V gene encodes CDR1 MNHEY and CDR2 SVGAGI. The V end was cut by 6 bases, the J end by 5 bases, with 13 bases between. The CDR3 covers 14 residues. CDR3 protein: CASRLQGGTGELFF. DNA for the CDR3: TGTGCCAGCAGATTACAGGGGGGGACCGGGGAGCTGTTTTTT.

This sequence joins TRBV7-9 and TRBJ2-5; 11 bases map to TRBD2. The CDR3 spans 14 residues. V shed 5 bases and J 5 bases; nucleotides not matched to a gene: 4. Germline lookup yields CDR1 SEHNR and CDR2 FQNEAQ (reference sequence). The CDR3 DNA is TGTGCCAGCAGCGCCGGGACTAGCGGCGAGACCCAGTACTTC. Amino acid sequence: CASSAGTSGETQYF.

With respect to this clone: This sample includes further DNA sequences coding for the same CDR3. The rearrangement joins TRBV6-5 to TRBJ2-7, with a possible D match to TRBD2 (6 bases). V lost 2 bases to trimming and J lost 2 bases, with 10 bases between them. This CDR3 spans 14 amino acids. CDR1 and CDR2 (germline): MNHEY, SVGAGI. The CDR3: CASSYGGSTYEQYF. The CDR3, as DNA: TGTGCCAGCAGTTACGGGGGGTCAACCTACGAGCAGTACTTC.

This clone was counted once. The V and J genes are TRBV14 and TRBJ2-5; no reliable D call. Trimming removed 1 base at V and 2 bases at J, with 5 bases between. Germline values: CDR1 SGHDN, CDR2 FVKESK. This CDR3 contains 13 residues. The CDR3 coding sequence is TGTGCCAGCAGCCAAGTCTTTCAAGAGACCCAGTACTTC. Translating gives CASSQVFQETQYF.

The V gene is TRBV20-1, the J gene TRBJ2-7; D is possibly TRBD2 (6 bases). Germline V CDR1 and CDR2: DFQATT, SNEGSKA (reference sequence). The CDR3 covers 15 residues. Trimming took off 3 bases at V and 5 bases at J, with 20 bases between the two ends. The CDR3 coding sequence is TGCAGTGCTAGTTTACCAGGAGGGGAGTGGGACGAGCAGTACTTC. Protein: CSASLPGGEWDEQYF.

This chain joins TRBV18 and TRBJ1-5; TRBD1 aligns across 9 bases. Germline V CDR1 and CDR2: KGHSH, LQKENI. The CDR3 spans 14 residues. Trimming took 4 bases from V and 5 from J; bases not matched to a gene: 3. Here the CDR3 DNA reads TGTGCCAGCTCACGACAGGGGGATTATCAGCCCCAGCATTTT. Translated, it gives CASSRQGDYQPQHF.

The chain links TRBV2 to TRBJ1-5; D is ambiguous. V was shortened by 8 bases and J by 3 bases, with 14 bases between the two germline ends. Germline CDR1 reads SNHLY; CDR2 reads FYNNEI. The CDR3 extends over 14 amino acids. The CDR3 DNA reads TGTGCCAGCGGCCTCGAGGCGGTCAATCAGCCCCAGCATTTT. Translating gives CASGLEAVNQPQHF.

This clone has just one count. This rearrangement joins TRBV5-1 to TRBJ2-7; D is undetermined. This CDR3 comprises 13 residues. Trimming removed 7 bases at V and 2 bases at J, with 13 bases between. Germline V gene data show CDR1 as SGHRS and CDR2 as YFSETQ. In DNA form, the CDR3 reads TGCGCCAGCGCCTCTCGGTACCCCTACGAGCAGTACTTC. This gives the protein CASASRYPYEQYF.

The chain joins TRBV5-4 to TRBJ1-2; possible D gene TRBD1, 6 bases. CDR1 is SGHNT, CDR2 YYREEE, per germline (reference sequence). The V gene lost 0 bases and the J gene lost 7 bases, with 13 bases spanning the gap. The CDR3 sequence is 14 residues long. CDR3: CASSLEGVGSGYTF. The CDR3, as DNA: TGTGCCAGCAGCTTGGAGGGGGTGGGTTCTGGCTACACCTTC.

The chain links TRBV7-2 to TRBJ1-5; 7 bases line up with TRBD1. The germline V gene encodes CDR1 SGHTA and CDR2 FQGNSA. This CDR3 is 14 amino acids long. After removal of 4 bases from V and 3 bases from J, the junction contained 3 bases not matched to a gene. The CDR3 DNA is TGTGCCAGCAGCTCAGGACAGGCCAATCAGCCCCAGCATTTT. Amino acids: CASSSGQANQPQHF.

This clone was seen many times. The chain carries TRBV6-2 or TRBV6-3 and TRBJ2-3, with 8 bases matching TRBD1. The CDR3 is 16 amino acids. V lost 0 bases to trimming and J lost 7 bases; unmatched junction nucleotides: 9. CDR1 MNHEY and CDR2 SVGEGT come from the germline V gene. The CDR3 loop reads CASSYSNPRGLYTQYF. Here the CDR3 DNA reads TGTGCCAGCAGTTACTCGAATCCCAGGGGGCTTTATACGCAGTATTTT.

The table lists this clone with a few counts. The chain has TRBV7-2 and TRBJ2-6; D remains unclear. Germline CDR1 is SGHTA and CDR2 is FQGNSA. V lost 5 bases to trimming and J lost 4 bases, with 9 bases between them. The CDR3 totals 14 residues. CDR3 region: CASSLPRGANVLTF. The CDR3 DNA sequence: TGTGCCAGCAGCCTCCCTAGGGGGGCCAACGTCCTGACTTTC.